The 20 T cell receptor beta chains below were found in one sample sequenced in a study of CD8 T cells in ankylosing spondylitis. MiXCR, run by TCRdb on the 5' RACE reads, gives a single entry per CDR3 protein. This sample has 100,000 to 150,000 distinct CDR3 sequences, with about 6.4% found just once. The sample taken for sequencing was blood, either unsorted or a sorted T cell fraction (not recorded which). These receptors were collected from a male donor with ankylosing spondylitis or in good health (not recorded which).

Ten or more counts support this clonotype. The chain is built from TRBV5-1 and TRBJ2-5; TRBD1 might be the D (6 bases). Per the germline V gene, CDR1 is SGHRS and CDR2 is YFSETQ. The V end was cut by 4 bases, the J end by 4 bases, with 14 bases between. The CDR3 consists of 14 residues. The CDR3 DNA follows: TGCGCCAGCAGCCAACAGGGTCCGTCAGAGACCCAGTACTTC. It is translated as CASSQQGPSETQYF.

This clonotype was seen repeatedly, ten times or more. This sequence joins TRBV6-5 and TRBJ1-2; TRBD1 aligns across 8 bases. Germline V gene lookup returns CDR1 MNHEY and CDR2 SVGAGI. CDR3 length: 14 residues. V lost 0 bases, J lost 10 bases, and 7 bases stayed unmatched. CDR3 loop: CASSYSRTGSDYTF. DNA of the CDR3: TGTGCCAGCAGTTACTCGAGGACAGGGTCGGACTACACCTTC.

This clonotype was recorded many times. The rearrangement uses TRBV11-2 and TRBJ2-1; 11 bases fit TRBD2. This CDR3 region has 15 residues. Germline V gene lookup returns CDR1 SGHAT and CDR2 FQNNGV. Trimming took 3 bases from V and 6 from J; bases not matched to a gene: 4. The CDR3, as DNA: TGTGCCAGCAGCTTGGCTAGCGGGAGGACCAATGAGCAGTTCTTC. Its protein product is CASSLASGRTNEQFF.

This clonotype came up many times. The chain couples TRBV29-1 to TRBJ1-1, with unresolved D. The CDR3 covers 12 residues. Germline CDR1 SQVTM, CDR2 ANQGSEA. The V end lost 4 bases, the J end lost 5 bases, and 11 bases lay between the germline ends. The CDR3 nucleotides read TGCAGCGTTGGAGGCCGCTTTACTGAAGCTTTCTTT. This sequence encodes CSVGGRFTEAFF.

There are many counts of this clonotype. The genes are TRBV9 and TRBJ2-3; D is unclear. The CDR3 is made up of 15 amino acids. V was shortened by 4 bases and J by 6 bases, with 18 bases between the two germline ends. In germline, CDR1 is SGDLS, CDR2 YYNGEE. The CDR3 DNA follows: TGTGCCAGCAGCCCCCCTTCGGAGATGATGGATACGCAGTATTTT. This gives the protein CASSPPSEMMDTQYF.

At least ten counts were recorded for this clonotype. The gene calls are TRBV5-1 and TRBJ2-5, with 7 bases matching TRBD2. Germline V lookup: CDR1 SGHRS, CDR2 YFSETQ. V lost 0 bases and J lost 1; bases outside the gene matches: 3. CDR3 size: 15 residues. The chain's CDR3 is CASSLAPSGQETQYF. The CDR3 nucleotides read TGCGCCAGCAGCTTGGCTCCTAGCGGCCAAGAGACCCAGTACTTC.

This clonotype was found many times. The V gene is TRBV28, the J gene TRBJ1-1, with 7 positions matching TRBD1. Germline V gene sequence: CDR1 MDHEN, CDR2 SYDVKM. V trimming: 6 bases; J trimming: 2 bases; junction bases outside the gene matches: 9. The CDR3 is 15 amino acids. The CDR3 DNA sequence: TGTGCCAGCAGCCTCTGGTCAGGGGGTAACACTGAAGCTTTCTTT. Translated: CASSLWSGGNTEAFF. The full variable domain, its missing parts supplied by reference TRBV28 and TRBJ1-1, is DVKVTQSSRYLVKRTGEKVFLECVQDMDHENMFWYRQDPGLGLRLIYFSYDVKMKEKGDIPEGYSVSREKKERFSLILESASTNQTSMYLCASSLWSGGNTEAFFGQGTRLTVV.

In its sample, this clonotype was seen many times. CDR3 region: CASSAMGGASGYTF. In DNA, the CDR3 is TGTGCCAGCAGTGCCATGGGGGGGGCATCTGGCTACACCTTC. The rearrangement links TRBV6-1 to TRBJ1-2; D is perhaps TRBD1 (6 bases). V dropped 4 bases and J dropped 7 bases, with 16 bases sitting between them. The CDR3 extends over 14 amino acids. Germline CDR1 is MNHNS and CDR2 is SASEGT.

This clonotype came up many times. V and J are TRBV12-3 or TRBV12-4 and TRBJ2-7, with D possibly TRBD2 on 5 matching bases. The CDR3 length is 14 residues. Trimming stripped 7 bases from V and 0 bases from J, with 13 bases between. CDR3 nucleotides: TGTGCCAGCAAATTGGAGGAGATCTCCTACGAGCAGTACTTC. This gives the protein CASKLEEISYEQYF.

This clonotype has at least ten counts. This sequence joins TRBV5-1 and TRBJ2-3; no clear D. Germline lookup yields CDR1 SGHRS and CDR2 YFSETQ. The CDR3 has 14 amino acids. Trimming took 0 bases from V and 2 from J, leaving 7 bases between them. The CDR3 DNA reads TGCGCCAGCAGCTTGGTTGACTTCACAGATACGCAGTATTTT. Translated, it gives CASSLVDFTDTQYF. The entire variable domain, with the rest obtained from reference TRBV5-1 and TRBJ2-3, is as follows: KAGVTQTPRYLIKTRGQQVTLSCSPISGHRSVSWYQQTPGQGLQFLFEYFSETQRNKGNFPGRFSGRQFSNSRSEMNVSTLELGDSALYLCASSLVDFTDTQYFGPGTRLTVL.

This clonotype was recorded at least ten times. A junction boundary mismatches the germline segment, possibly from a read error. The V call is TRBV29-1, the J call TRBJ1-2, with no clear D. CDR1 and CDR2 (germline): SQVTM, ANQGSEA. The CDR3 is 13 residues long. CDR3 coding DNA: TGCAGCGTTCAAGAGAGGTTTGGCTATGGCTACACCTTC. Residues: CSVQERFGYGYTF.

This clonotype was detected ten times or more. The CDR3, as DNA: TGTGCCAGCAGCCCAGGGGGTGCCAAAAACATTCAGTACTTC. Its translation: CASSPGGAKNIQYF. The rearrangement joins TRBV12-3 or TRBV12-4 to TRBJ2-4; 7 bases line up with TRBD1. J lost 1 base, V lost 6 bases, and 3 bases had no gene match. The CDR3 runs 14 residues.

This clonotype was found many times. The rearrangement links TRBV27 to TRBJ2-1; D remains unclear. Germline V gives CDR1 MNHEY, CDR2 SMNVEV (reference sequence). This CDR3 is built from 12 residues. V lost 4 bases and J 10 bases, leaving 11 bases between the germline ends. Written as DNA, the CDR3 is TGTGCCAGCAGTTCCAAAGTCGGGGAGCAGTTCTTC. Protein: CASSSKVGEQFF.

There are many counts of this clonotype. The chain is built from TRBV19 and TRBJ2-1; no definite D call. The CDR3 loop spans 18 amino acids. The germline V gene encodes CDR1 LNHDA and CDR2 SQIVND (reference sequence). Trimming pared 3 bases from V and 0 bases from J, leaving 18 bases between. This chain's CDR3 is CASSIYGLWESSYNEQFF. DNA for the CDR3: TGTGCCAGTAGTATCTATGGGTTGTGGGAAAGCTCCTACAATGAGCAGTTCTTC.

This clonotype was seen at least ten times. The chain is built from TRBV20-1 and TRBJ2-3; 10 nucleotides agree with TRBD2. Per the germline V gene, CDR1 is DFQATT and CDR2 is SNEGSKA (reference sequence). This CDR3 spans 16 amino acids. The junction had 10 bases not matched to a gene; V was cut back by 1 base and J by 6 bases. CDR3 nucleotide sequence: TGCAGTGCTAGAGGGGGAGTAGCGGGAGGCAGGGATACGCAGTATTTT. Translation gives CSARGGVAGGRDTQYF.

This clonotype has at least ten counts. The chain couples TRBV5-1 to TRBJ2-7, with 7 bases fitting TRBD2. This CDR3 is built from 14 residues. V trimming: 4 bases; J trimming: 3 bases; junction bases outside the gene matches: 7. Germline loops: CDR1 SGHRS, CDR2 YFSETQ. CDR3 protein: CASSTGGTFYEQYF. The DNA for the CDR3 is TGCGCCAGCAGCACCGGGGGGACTTTCTACGAGCAGTACTTC.

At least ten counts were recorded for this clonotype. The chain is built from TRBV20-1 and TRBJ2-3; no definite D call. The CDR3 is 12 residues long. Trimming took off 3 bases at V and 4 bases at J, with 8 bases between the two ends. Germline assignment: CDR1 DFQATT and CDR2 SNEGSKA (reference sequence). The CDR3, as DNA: TGCAGTGCTAGTGAGGCGGCAGATACGCAGTATTTT. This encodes CSASEAADTQYF.

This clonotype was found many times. CDR3 coding DNA: TGTGCCAGCAGAACTAGCGCACTCCAAGAGACCCAGTACTTC. It codes for CASRTSALQETQYF. V usage is TRBV6-1 and J usage is TRBJ2-5, with 7 bases matching TRBD2. CDR1 MNHNS and CDR2 SASEGT come from the germline V gene. The CDR3 spans 14 residues. With 6 bases clipped from V and 1 base from J, the junction kept 5 bases outside the gene matches.

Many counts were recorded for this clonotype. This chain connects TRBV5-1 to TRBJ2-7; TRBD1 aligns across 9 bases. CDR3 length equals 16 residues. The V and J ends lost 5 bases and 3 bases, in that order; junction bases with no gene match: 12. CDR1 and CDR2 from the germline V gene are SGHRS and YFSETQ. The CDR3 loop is CASRDPGQGRIYEQYF. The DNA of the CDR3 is TGCGCCAGCAGGGATCCGGGACAGGGACGAATCTACGAGCAGTACTTC.

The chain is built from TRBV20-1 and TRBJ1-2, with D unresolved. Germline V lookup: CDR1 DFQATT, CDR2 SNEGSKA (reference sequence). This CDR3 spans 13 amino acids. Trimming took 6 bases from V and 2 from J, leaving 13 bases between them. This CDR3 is CSARVGPNYGYTF. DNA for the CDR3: TGCAGTGCCCGAGTAGGACCAAACTATGGCTACACCTTC.